The 3 T cell receptor beta chains given below trace back to one sample, sequenced in a study of blood T cell repertoires in COVID-19. This table comes from immunoSEQ multiplex PCR, and its TCRdb copy is limited to in-frame clones, with some not included. The data contain about 430,000 clones, more than 70% of them seen just once; the ten biggest clones take up about 1.5%. Input material: PBMCs or T cells enriched from blood (not recorded which). The source is a woman in her late teens or twenties who had been exposed to COVID-19.

The V and J genes are TRBV10-3 and TRBJ1-4; tentative D call: TRBD1 (5 bases). The CDR3 covers 12 residues. Germline values: CDR1 ENHRY, CDR2 SYGVKD. Trimming removed 8 bases at V and 4 bases at J, with 8 bases between. CDR3 amino acids: CAIGADNEKLFF. CDR3 nucleotides: TGTGCCATCGGGGCTGATAATGAAAAACTGTTTTTT.

In DNA form, the CDR3 reads TGTGCCAGCAGTTCGACCCCAGGGGGTAATTTAAATGAGCAGTTCTTC. Amino acid sequence: CASSSTPGGNLNEQFF. This rearrangement joins TRBV28 to TRBJ2-1, with 7 bases that match TRBD1. The CDR3 contains 16 residues. The germline V gene has CDR1 MDHEN and CDR2 SYDVKM. J gave up 7 bases and V 4 bases, and 13 bases lay outside the gene matches.

The V and J genes are TRBV7-2 and TRBJ1-2, with 7 bases that match TRBD1. Germline loops: CDR1 SGHTA, CDR2 FQGNSA. The CDR3 is 15 residues long. V lost 7 bases to trimming and J lost 1 base; unmatched junction nucleotides: 9. The CDR3 bases are TGTGCCAGCACCCTTGACAGGGCCGTTAACTATGGCTACACCTTC. Residues: CASTLDRAVNYGYTF.